The 24 T cell receptor beta chains reported below all come from one sample, sequenced in a study of identical twins. MiXCR, run by TCRdb on the 5' RACE reads, gives a single entry per CDR3 protein. The sample contains some 790,000 distinct CDR3 sequences, 15% to 20% of which appear only once. In addition, the sample was reused for a study of T cells expressing NK-cell markers.

The sample consisted of PBMCs. The receptors were gathered from a woman between 18 and 29 years old in good health.

The rearrangement links TRBV2 to TRBJ2-1; D gene unclear. V was trimmed by 4 bases and J by 4 bases, leaving 11 bases between them. CDR3 length equals 14 residues. Germline-derived CDR1 and CDR2 are SNHLY and FYNNEI. The CDR3 coding sequence is TGTGCCAGCAGTGGGGTTCTCCGGTACAATGAGCAGTTCTTC. Encoded protein: CASSGVLRYNEQFF. Combining the CDR3 with reference TRBV2 and TRBJ2-1 gives the whole variable domain EPEVTQTPSHQVTQMGQEVILRCVPISNHLYFYWYRQILGQKVEFLVSFYNNEISEKSEIFDDQFSVERPDGSNFTLKIRSTKLEDSAMYFCASSGVLRYNEQFFGPGTRLTVL.

The chain combines TRBV11-2 with TRBJ1-1; TRBD1 might be the D (5 bases). Trimming stripped 6 bases from V and 11 bases from J, with 16 bases between. The CDR3 sequence is 12 residues long. Per germline, CDR1 SGHAT and CDR2 FQNNGV. In DNA, the CDR3 is TGTGCCAGCAGGTGGAGGGGAGCAGAGGCTTTCTTT. This encodes CASRWRGAEAFF. The full variable domain, completed using reference TRBV11-2 and TRBJ1-1, is EAGVAQSPRYKIIEKRQSVAFWCNPISGHATLYWYQQILGQGPKLLIQFQNNGVVDDSQLPKDRFSAERLKGVDSTLKIQPAKLEDSAVYLCASRWRGAEAFFGQGTRLTVV.

The rearrangement joins TRBV12-3 or TRBV12-4 to TRBJ1-2; 7 positions match TRBD1. The CDR3 consists of 14 residues. The V segment lost 0 bases and the J segment 4 bases; nucleotides outside the gene matches: 2. The CDR3 DNA sequence: TGTGCCAGCAGTTTAGCGCACAGGGGCTATGGCTACACCTTC. Its protein product is CASSLAHRGYGYTF.

V is TRBV5-1 and J is TRBJ2-1, with 9 bases aligning to TRBD2. The CDR3 is 16 amino acids. After removal of 0 bases from V and 6 bases from J, the junction contained 7 bases not matched to a gene. Germline V lookup: CDR1 SGHRS, CDR2 YFSETQ. The CDR3 sequence: CASSLGASGNGNEQFF. The DNA of the CDR3 is TGCGCCAGCAGCTTGGGCGCTAGCGGGAATGGCAATGAGCAGTTCTTC.

A few counts support this clonotype. The chain uses TRBV5-1 and TRBJ2-1, with D tentatively TRBD2 (6 bases). The CDR3 contains 13 residues. Germline-derived CDR1 and CDR2 are SGHRS and YFSETQ. V was trimmed by 0 bases and J by 9 bases, leaving 10 bases between them. The DNA of the CDR3 is TGCGCCAGCAGCTTGGAGGTGGGAGGTGAGCAGTTCTTC. Amino acids: CASSLEVGGEQFF.

The rearrangement links TRBV12-3 or TRBV12-4 to TRBJ2-1; 7 bases are a match to TRBD2. The CDR3 contains 16 residues. V dropped 3 bases and J dropped 4; count of bases not matched to a gene: 9. In DNA, the CDR3 is TGTGCCAGCAGTTTTCCCAGGACTAGGTTGTACAATGAGCAGTTCTTC. It is translated as CASSFPRTRLYNEQFF.

The genes are TRBV29-1 and TRBJ2-3, with a tentative D call TRBD1 (6 bases). The ends were cut back, 7 bases at V and 4 bases at J, with 15 bases in the middle. CDR3 length equals 13 residues. In germline, CDR1 is SQVTM, CDR2 ANQGSEA. The DNA of the CDR3 is TGCAGCGCCCAAGGGGGAACCGCAGATACGCAGTATTTT. Its translation: CSAQGGTADTQYF.

The chain uses TRBV20-1 and TRBJ2-7; TRBD2 matches at 12 bases. Germline V gene data show CDR1 as DFQATT and CDR2 as SNEGSKA (reference sequence). This CDR3 is 14 amino acids long. The ends lost 5 bases at V and 5 bases at J; junction bases unmatched: 7. CDR3 nucleotide sequence: TGCAGTGCTTATACCGGACTAGCGGGAAACGAGCAGTACTTC. It encodes CSAYTGLAGNEQYF.

This clonotype was seen a few times. J is TRBJ1-2 and V is TRBV6-5; the D is unclear. CDR1 and CDR2 (germline): MNHEY, SVGAGI. With 2 bases removed from V and 6 bases from J, the gap between germline ends came to 10 bases. There are 13 residues in the CDR3. The CDR3 DNA reads TGTGCCAGCAGTTACAAGGGTTTCGATGGCTACACCTTC. It is translated as CASSYKGFDGYTF.

The J gene is TRBJ2-6, the V gene TRBV29-1; unclear D gene. Germline CDR1 SQVTM, CDR2 ANQGSEA. Trimming cost V 5 bases and J 1 base, with 3 bases left between them. This CDR3 is 12 amino acids long. CDR3 DNA sequence: TGCAGCGTTATTTCTGGGGCCAACGTCCTGACTTTC. Its protein is CSVISGANVLTF.

Only a few counts were recorded for this clonotype. The J gene is TRBJ2-1, the V gene TRBV12-3 or TRBV12-4; D not resolved. The length of the CDR3 is 12 residues. V lost 2 bases and J 9 bases, leaving 8 bases between the germline ends. In DNA form, the CDR3 reads TGTGCCAGCAGTTTAAGTCACAGTGAGCAGTTCTTC. Amino acids: CASSLSHSEQFF.

This clonotype turned up a few times. The J gene is TRBJ2-3, the V gene TRBV29-1; the D gene is possibly TRBD2 (6 bases). The CDR3 spans 14 residues. The germline V gene encodes CDR1 SQVTM and CDR2 ANQGSEA. Trimming took 4 bases from V and 0 from J, leaving 11 bases between them. CDR3 bases: TGCAGCGTTGGATTAGCGGAGAGCACAGATACGCAGTATTTT. It encodes CSVGLAESTDTQYF.

The CDR3 spells CSVGQTDTDTQYF. The CDR3 DNA reads as TGCAGCGTTGGCCAGACAGATACAGATACGCAGTATTTT. The chain links TRBV29-1 to TRBJ2-3; maybe TRBD1 (5 bases). The CDR3 is 13 amino acids. The germline CDR1 and CDR2 sequences are SQVTM and ANQGSEA. The V end was cut by 4 bases, the J end by 3 bases, with 11 bases between.

The V and J genes are TRBV12-3 or TRBV12-4 and TRBJ2-3; possible D gene TRBD1, 5 bases. This CDR3 region has 14 residues. V shed 6 bases and J shed 2 bases, with 12 bases lying between them. The CDR3 region is CASRRDRVTDTQYF. The DNA for the CDR3 is TGTGCCAGCAGACGTGACAGAGTCACAGATACGCAGTATTTT.

A few counts support this clonotype. The CDR3 sequence: CSAVRTGEAFF. The CDR3 DNA reads as TGCAGTGCCGTACGAACAGGGGAAGCTTTCTTT. The rearrangement joins TRBV20-1 to TRBJ1-1, with a weak D call TRBD1 (6 bases). Germline CDR1 DFQATT, CDR2 SNEGSKA (reference sequence). V lost 6 bases to trimming and J lost 8 bases, with 13 bases between them. This CDR3 spans 11 amino acids.

A few counts support this clonotype. The chain joins TRBV27 to TRBJ2-6; no firm D call. Trimming cost V 2 bases and J 2 bases, with 7 bases left between them. This CDR3 has 15 amino acids. CDR1 MNHEY and CDR2 SMNVEV come from the germline V gene (reference sequence). The CDR3 region is CASSLNRAGANVLTF. The CDR3 coding sequence is TGTGCCAGCAGTTTAAACCGGGCTGGGGCCAACGTCCTGACTTTC.

The CDR3 nucleotides read TGCAGTGCTATTGGGGGGTCAGAGACCCAGTACTTC. Amino acids: CSAIGGSETQYF. The V and J genes are TRBV20-1 and TRBJ2-5; D might be TRBD2 (6 bases). The CDR3 extends over 12 amino acids. Trimming removed 4 bases at V and 4 bases at J, with 10 bases between. Germline CDR1 DFQATT, CDR2 SNEGSKA (reference sequence).

The V and J genes are TRBV7-2 and TRBJ2-7, with D uncertain. Germline-derived CDR1 and CDR2 are SGHTA and FQGNSA. Trimming removed 4 bases at V and 2 bases at J, with 15 bases between. The CDR3 is 15 residues long. The CDR3 region is CASSSPRREAYEQYF. The CDR3 region has the DNA TGTGCCAGCAGCTCTCCGCGGCGTGAGGCCTACGAGCAGTACTTC.

This clonotype appeared a few times. This chain connects TRBV29-1 to TRBJ1-1; the match to TRBD1 covers 9 bases. The CDR3 loop spans 13 amino acids. Germline V lookup: CDR1 SQVTM, CDR2 ANQGSEA. V gave up 7 bases and J gave up 8 bases; unmatched junction bases: 11. The CDR3 nucleotides are TGCAGCGCGATCAACAGGGGGCGCGTCGAAGCTTTCTTT. Translating gives CSAINRGRVEAFF.

CDR3 sequence reads: CASEGPRQETQYF. The CDR3 nucleotides read TGCGCCAGTGAGGGACCTAGACAAGAGACCCAGTACTTC. V and J are TRBV23-1 and TRBJ2-5; the D call may be TRBD1 or TRBD2 (5 bases each). TRBV23-1 is treated as an ORF (open reading frame) with a function not yet certain. The length of the CDR3 is 13 residues. Trimming cost V 9 bases and J 2 bases, with 13 bases left between them.

This sequence joins TRBV3-1 and TRBJ1-2, with unresolved D. From germline, CDR1 is LGHDT and CDR2 YNNKEL (reference sequence). Deletions cut 1 base from V and 4 bases from J, with 7 bases between. The CDR3 has 13 residues. The CDR3 coding sequence is TGTGCCAGCAGCCAAGGGTCCCGCTATGGCTACACCTTC. Translated: CASSQGSRYGYTF.

The rearrangement links TRBV20-1 to TRBJ2-3; TRBD2 matches 13 bases. The CDR3 spans 15 residues. Germline values: CDR1 DFQATT, CDR2 SNEGSKA (reference sequence). The trim removed 6 bases at V and 5 bases at J, leaving 8 bases unmatched. CDR3 nucleotide sequence: TGCAGTGCCATCGGACTAGCGGGGGTGATAGATACGCAGTATTTT. Translated, it gives CSAIGLAGVIDTQYF.

V is TRBV7-9 and J is TRBJ2-7; 11 nucleotides agree with TRBD2. The CDR3 covers 15 residues. Germline CDR1 and CDR2: SEHNR and FQNEAQ (reference sequence). V shed 5 bases, J shed 9 bases, and the junction held 12 bases outside the gene matches. The DNA for the CDR3 is TGTGCCAGCAGCAAACCGGGACTAGCGGATAACACGCAGTACTTC. It encodes CASSKPGLADNTQYF.

This clonotype has at least ten counts. The chain links TRBV10-3 to TRBJ2-1; 10 bases agree with TRBD2. This CDR3 contains 14 residues. Germline lookup yields CDR1 ENHRY and CDR2 SYGVKD. V dropped 10 bases and J dropped 4; count of bases not matched to a gene: 7. This CDR3 is CATQSGGVYNEQFF. The CDR3 DNA reads TGTGCCACCCAAAGCGGGGGGGTATACAATGAGCAGTTCTTC.